A single sample gave rise to the 29 T cell receptor beta chains below, sequenced in a study of T-cell reconstitution after alpha-beta-depleted transplantation in children. Unique molecular identifiers were incorporated when the TCRbeta library was constructed. TCRdb re-derived calls from the PCR reads in MiXCR, one entry per CDR3 protein. The profile shows some 200,000 distinct CDR3 sequences, roughly a tenth of them singletons. The sample here was PBMCs, taken before TCRalphabeta/CD19-depleted stem cell transplant. The receptors here all came from a child under two years old with acute myeloid leukemia, due to receive a stem cell transplant.

The table lists this clonotype with many counts. The genes are TRBV7-3 and TRBJ2-5, with unresolved D. This CDR3 is 13 amino acids long. Looked up from germline, CDR1 is SGHTA and CDR2 is FQGTGA. V lost 5 bases and J lost 7, with 14 bases in between. The CDR3 loop is CASSQARSLTQYF. The CDR3 DNA reads TGTGCCAGCAGCCAGGCCAGGTCCCTGACCCAGTACTTC.

This clonotype turned up a few times. J is TRBJ2-7 and V is TRBV18, with D maybe TRBD1 (6 bases). Germline CDR1 reads KGHSH; CDR2 reads LQKENI. The CDR3 runs 14 residues. Trimming removed 3 bases from V and 3 bases from J, with 12 bases in between. The chain's CDR3 is CASSPDRNNYEQYF. For the CDR3, the DNA is TGTGCCAGCTCACCTGACAGGAACAACTACGAGCAGTACTTC.

This clonotype was counted many times. V gene TRBV25-1 combines with J gene TRBJ1-1; no reliable D call. The CDR3 extends over 13 amino acids. Germline-derived CDR1 and CDR2 are MGHDK and SYGVNS. With 2 bases removed from V and 4 bases from J, the gap between germline ends came to 8 bases. CDR3 nucleotides: TGTGCCAGCAGTGAAGACTCTCTCACTGAAGCTTTCTTT. Translated, it gives CASSEDSLTEAFF.

This clonotype was recorded at least ten times. The rearrangement joins TRBV2 to TRBJ1-1; D remains ambiguous. V lost 4 bases to trimming and J lost 5 bases, with 14 bases between them. The CDR3 sequence is 14 residues long. In germline, CDR1 is SNHLY, CDR2 FYNNEI. As DNA, the CDR3 is TGTGCCAGCAGTGGCGTGGGAGCGGGGACTGAAGCTTTCTTT. Translation gives CASSGVGAGTEAFF.

This clonotype was seen ten or more times. The chain is built from TRBV12-3 or TRBV12-4 and TRBJ2-1, with TRBD2 as a possible D gene (8 bases). V was clipped by 6 bases and J by 5 bases, with 17 bases between them. This CDR3 contains 15 residues. In DNA, the CDR3 is TGTGCCAGCAGCCCGGGAGGGGGCGGTGACAATGAGCAGTTCTTC. Amino acids: CASSPGGGGDNEQFF.

This clonotype was recorded many times. The chain uses TRBV7-2 and TRBJ2-3; 11 bases are a match to TRBD2. CDR1 is SGHTA, CDR2 FQGNSA, per germline. The CDR3 is made up of 20 amino acids. V gave up 5 bases and J gave up 5 bases; unmatched junction bases: 21. CDR3: CASSQFPLGAILAGEDTQYF. CDR3 in DNA: TGTGCCAGCAGCCAATTCCCGTTAGGGGCAATACTAGCGGGAGAAGATACGCAGTATTTT.

This clonotype was found many times. The rearrangement uses TRBV11-2 and TRBJ1-3; no clear D gene. This CDR3 comprises 16 residues. Per germline, CDR1 SGHAT and CDR2 FQNNGV. Trimming left V 0 bases short and J 0 bases short, with 9 bases between. CDR3 amino acids: CASSLEGLVSGNTIYF. In nucleotides, the CDR3 is TGTGCCAGCAGCTTAGAGGGCCTAGTCTCTGGAAACACCATATATTTT.

This clonotype has a handful of counts. The CDR3 coding sequence is TGTGCCAGCAGCCAAGATCGGGCAAAGCAGTTCTTC. As protein: CASSQDRAKQFF. The J gene is TRBJ2-1, the V gene TRBV14; the D is unclear. Between the trimmed V and J ends, which lost 0 bases and 11 bases, there was a span of 8 bases. This CDR3 region has 12 residues. CDR1 and CDR2 (germline): SGHDN, FVKESK.

This clonotype came up many times. J is TRBJ2-3 and V is TRBV20-1, with TRBD2 matching over 11 bases. V lost 5 bases and J lost 2; bases outside the gene matches: 12. CDR3 length equals 17 residues. Germline CDR1 reads DFQATT; CDR2 reads SNEGSKA (reference sequence). The CDR3 is CSAPQPGLAGITDTQYF. Here the CDR3 DNA reads TGCAGTGCTCCCCAGCCCGGACTAGCGGGCATCACAGATACGCAGTATTTT.

This clonotype was recorded at least ten times. The rearrangement joins TRBV10-3 to TRBJ1-1; D uncertain. V lost 9 bases to trimming and J lost 4 bases, with 15 bases between them. Germline V CDR1 and CDR2: ENHRY, SYGVKD. The CDR3 runs to 13 residues. CDR3 sequence: CAITWARATEAFF. The CDR3 nucleotides are TGTGCCATTACATGGGCTAGGGCCACTGAAGCTTTCTTT.

The J gene is TRBJ2-7, the V gene TRBV7-9, with 8 bases aligning to TRBD2. Trimming at V came to 5 bases and at J to 3 bases, leaving 6 bases not matched to a gene. CDR1 and CDR2 (germline): SEHNR, FQNEAQ (reference sequence). This CDR3 is built from 14 residues. The CDR3 reads CASSLWTSSYEQYF. CDR3 sequence (DNA): TGTGCCAGCAGCCTATGGACTAGCAGCTACGAGCAGTACTTC.

This clonotype was recorded at least ten times. The chain has TRBV12-3 or TRBV12-4 and TRBJ1-1; 9 bases align to TRBD1. Trimming took 6 bases from V and 4 from J; bases not matched to a gene: 6. The CDR3 has 14 amino acids. DNA for the CDR3: TGTGCCAGCAGACAGGGGGCCGGAGGCACTGAAGCTTTCTTT. Translating it yields CASRQGAGGTEAFF.

This clonotype was seen at least ten times. The chain employs TRBV3-1 and TRBJ2-4; 10 bases fit TRBD2. This CDR3 contains 16 residues. V trimming: 2 bases; J trimming: 0 bases; junction bases outside the gene matches: 1. Germline V gene sequence: CDR1 LGHDT, CDR2 YNNKEL (reference sequence). The CDR3 DNA reads TGTGCCAGCAGCCAAAGGACTAGCGGAGCCAAAAACATTCAGTACTTC. This translates into CASSQRTSGAKNIQYF.

This clonotype was picked up many times. The V gene is TRBV7-9, the J gene TRBJ1-2; TRBD1 aligns across 7 bases. Germline V gene lookup returns CDR1 SEHNR and CDR2 FQNEAQ (reference sequence). The trim removed 5 bases at V and 4 bases at J, leaving 7 bases unmatched. The CDR3 has 14 amino acids. The CDR3 bases are TGTGCCAGCAGCATTACAGGGGAGGGCTATGGCTACACCTTC. Its protein product is CASSITGEGYGYTF.

The chain recombines TRBV20-1 with TRBJ2-7; 13 bases fit TRBD2. V shed 1 base and J 2 bases; nucleotides not matched to a gene: 5. This CDR3 has 16 residues. The germline V gene encodes CDR1 DFQATT and CDR2 SNEGSKA (reference sequence). CDR3 DNA: TGCAGTGCTAGAGTGACTAGCGGGAGGTCGGCCTACGAGCAGTACTTC. Encoded protein: CSARVTSGRSAYEQYF.

The genes are TRBV5-1 and TRBJ1-1; D call uncertain. The CDR3 has 17 amino acids. V was shortened by 3 bases and J by 1 base, with 19 bases between the two germline ends. CDR1 is SGHRS and CDR2 is YFSETQ in the germline V gene. CDR3 sequence: CASSSLGPNLGNTEAFF. CDR3 nucleotides: TGCGCCAGCAGCTCCCTCGGACCCAATCTCGGGAACACTGAAGCTTTCTTT. Drawing the rest from reference TRBV5-1 and TRBJ1-1, the complete variable domain is KAGVTQTPRYLIKTRGQQVTLSCSPISGHRSVSWYQQTPGQGLQFLFEYFSETQRNKGNFPGRFSGRQFSNSRSEMNVSTLELGDSALYLCASSSLGPNLGNTEAFFGQGTRLTVV.

Ten or more counts support this clonotype. V and J are TRBV15 and TRBJ2-5; 8 bases align to TRBD1. Germline V gene data show CDR1 as LNHNV and CDR2 as YYDKDF (reference sequence). The junction had 5 bases not matched to a gene; V was cut back by 3 bases and J by 5 bases. The CDR3 has 14 residues. CDR3 DNA sequence: TGTGCCACCAGCAGCTGGACAGGGCGGGAGACCCAGTACTTC. It specifies CATSSWTGRETQYF. The whole variable domain, filled in from reference TRBV15 and TRBJ2-5, reads DAMVIQNPRYQVTQFGKPVTLSCSQTLNHNVMYWYQQKSSQAPKLLFHYYDKDFNNEADTPDNFQSRRPNTSFCFLDIRSPGLGDTAMYLCATSSWTGRETQYFGPGTRLLVL.

This clonotype was picked up many times. J is TRBJ2-7 and V is TRBV20-1, with D perhaps TRBD1 (6 bases). The V gene's germline CDR1 is DFQATT and CDR2 SNEGSKA (reference sequence). V was clipped by 0 bases and J by 0 bases, with 15 bases between them. The CDR3 extends over 16 amino acids. As DNA, the CDR3 is TGCAGTGCTAGAGATCGAGGGGGACCGAGCTCCTACGAGCAGTACTTC. Translated: CSARDRGGPSSYEQYF.

Ten or more counts support this clonotype. The chain employs TRBV5-1 and TRBJ1-5; no clear D. Germline CDR1 and CDR2: SGHRS and YFSETQ. There are 13 residues in the CDR3. V lost 5 bases to trimming and J lost 0 bases, with 6 bases between them. The CDR3 spells CASSKDSNQPQHF. The CDR3 DNA is TGCGCCAGCAGTAAGGATAGCAATCAGCCCCAGCATTTT.

This clonotype was counted many times. The chain joins TRBV27 to TRBJ2-1; weak D call: TRBD2 (6 bases). CDR3 length: 17 residues. Germline CDR1 reads MNHEY; CDR2 reads SMNVEV (reference sequence). Trimming left V 8 bases short and J 4 bases short, with 24 bases between. CDR3 nucleotide sequence: TGTGCCAGCGGCATCTTGAAAATAGCGGAAGATTACAATGAGCAGTTCTTC. Translating it yields CASGILKIAEDYNEQFF.

Points on this clonotype: The junction does not match germline at one end; this may be a read error. CDR3: CASSRPWGADNSPLHF. CDR3 nucleotides: TGCGCCAGCAGCCGCCCGTGGGGGGCCGATAATTCACCCCTCCATTTT. The V call is TRBV4-3, the J call TRBJ1-6; tentative D call: TRBD1 (6 bases). CDR1 is LGHNA and CDR2 is YSLEER in the germline V gene. The CDR3 spans 16 residues.

The rearrangement joins TRBV30 to TRBJ2-3, with TRBD1 identical over 9 bases. The CDR3 runs to 15 residues. The germline V gene encodes CDR1 GTSNPN and CDR2 SVGIG (reference sequence). The J segment lost 3 bases and the V segment lost 7 bases, leaving 11 bases of the junction unmatched. The CDR3 DNA is TGTGCCTATTTTCCAGGGACAGGGTGGACAGATACGCAGTATTTT. Translation gives CAYFPGTGWTDTQYF.

In its sample, this clonotype was seen many times. CDR3 in amino acids: CASSGGSYGYTF. The CDR3 DNA follows: TGCGCCAGCAGCGGCGGCAGCTATGGCTACACCTTC. This sequence joins TRBV5-1 and TRBJ1-2; D is uncertain. V lost 4 bases, J lost 4 bases, and 8 bases lay in between. This CDR3 contains 12 residues. Per the germline V gene, CDR1 is SGHRS and CDR2 is YFSETQ.

V is TRBV11-2 and J is TRBJ1-1; no definite D call. V was shortened by 2 bases and J by 0 bases, with 10 bases between the two germline ends. The CDR3 loop spans 15 amino acids. Germline CDR1 is SGHAT and CDR2 is FQNNGV. The DNA of the CDR3 is TGTGCCAGCAGCTTACCCTTGGTGGTGAACACTGAAGCTTTCTTT. This sequence encodes CASSLPLVVNTEAFF. Drawing the rest from reference TRBV11-2 and TRBJ1-1, the complete variable domain is EAGVAQSPRYKIIEKRQSVAFWCNPISGHATLYWYQQILGQGPKLLIQFQNNGVVDDSQLPKDRFSAERLKGVDSTLKIQPAKLEDSAVYLCASSLPLVVNTEAFFGQGTRLTVV.

This clonotype was counted ten times or more. The V call is TRBV11-2, the J call TRBJ2-7; D is undetermined. CDR3 size: 14 residues. Germline CDR1 reads SGHAT; CDR2 reads FQNNGV. V lost 5 bases and J lost 4, with 15 bases in between. CDR3 amino acids: CASSLLSPIYEQYF. DNA for the CDR3: TGTGCCAGCAGCCTACTCTCTCCAATATACGAGCAGTACTTC.

About this clonotype itself: A much larger clonotype is one base distant, so this may be a read error. The chain has TRBV5-6 and TRBJ1-2; no clear D. Germline V CDR1 and CDR2: SGHDT, YYEEEE. V gave up 0 bases and J gave up 4 bases, with 7 bases separating them. This CDR3 comprises 13 residues. CDR3 in amino acids: CASSLEAAYGYTF. CDR3 nucleotide sequence: TGTGCCAGCAGCTTGGAGGCAGCCTATGGCTACACCTTC.

In this sample, this clonotype turned up many times. V usage is TRBV5-1 and J usage is TRBJ2-2; 9 nucleotides match TRBD1. Germline assignment: CDR1 SGHRS and CDR2 YFSETQ. The CDR3 is 14 residues long. V was pared by 0 bases and J by 6 bases, with 0 bases of the junction left unmatched. CDR3 bases: TGCGCCAGCAGCTTGGGACAGGGGGCCGGGGAGCTGTTTTTT. As protein: CASSLGQGAGELFF.

This clonotype was seen ten or more times. The chain is built from TRBV28 and TRBJ2-7; the match to TRBD2 covers 9 bases. Germline V lookup: CDR1 MDHEN, CDR2 SYDVKM. V gave up 6 bases and J gave up 1 base; unmatched junction bases: 7. The CDR3 length is 15 residues. CDR3 sequence (DNA): TGTGCCAGCAGCCGCCGGACTAGCGTTTCCTACGAGCAGTACTTC. Translation gives CASSRRTSVSYEQYF.

Ten or more counts support this clonotype. This chain uses TRBV5-1 with TRBJ2-7; tentative D call: TRBD2 (6 bases). The CDR3 loop spans 14 amino acids. Trimming shortened V by 3 bases and J by 3 bases, and 13 bases separated the two germline ends. Germline assignment: CDR1 SGHRS and CDR2 YFSETQ. The CDR3 DNA reads as TGCGCCAGCAGCTCCGCCGGGGGATACTACGAGCAGTACTTC. Its translation is CASSSAGGYYEQYF.